The sequence of this T cell receptor beta chain was determined in a study of blood T cells in healthy people across ages. J gave up 11 bases and V 6 bases, and 4 bases lay outside the gene matches. Germline V CDR1 and CDR2: SNHLY, FYNNEI. This CDR3 is built from 11 residues. PCR was performed a second time for roughly 7 to 11 cycles using a sample-barcoded 5' primer and a J-beta primer mix. From the 5' RACE reads, TCRdb called clonotypes with MiXCR, one entry per CDR3 protein. The sample shows about 1.6 million distinct CDR3 sequences, about 35% of them seen only once. The sample consisted of blood. The clonotype comes from a woman in her twenties or thirties in good health. The rearrangement joins TRBV2 to TRBJ1-5; 7 nucleotides align to TRBD1. The CDR3 region is CASRLQGTQHF. CDR3 in DNA: TGTGCCAGCAGATTACAGGGGACCCAGCATTTT. Filled out from reference TRBV2 and TRBJ1-5, the complete variable domain reads EPEVTQTPSHQVTQMGQEVILRCVPISNHLYFYWYRQILGQKVEFLVSFYNNEISEKSEIFDDQFSVERPDGSNFTLKIRSTKLEDSAMYFCASRLQGTQHFGDGTRLSIL.